This TCR beta chain appears in the sequencing data of a study of blood T cell repertoires in COVID-19. Germline V gene sequence: CDR1 SGHRS, CDR2 YFSETQ. V shed 3 bases and J shed 0 bases, with 10 bases lying between them. The CDR3 covers 16 residues. This clone was counted a single time. Authors' data handling: The assay estimated nucleated cells by amplifying reference gene primers. The table came from immunoSEQ multiplex PCR; TCRdb's copy has only in-frame clones and leaves some out. The D gene and trimming were derived from the DNA, and the V and J assignments and clone size from that table. The sample lists tens of thousands of clones, 86% occurring once.

This TCR was recovered from a woman older than 75 with acute or convalescent COVID-19. Input material: peripheral blood. This sequence joins TRBV5-1 and TRBJ1-6; no firm D call. DNA of the CDR3: TGCGCCAGCAGCTCGGACGGGAGCTCCTATAATTCACCCCTCCACTTT. Its protein is CASSSDGSSYNSPLHF.